The text below deals with one T cell receptor beta chain. The antigen is unknown. Sequencing was performed with immunoSEQ multiplex PCR; in TCRdb, only in-frame clones are kept and a portion is missing. The sample lists some 150,000 clones, around 93% seen once, with about 9.1% in the top ten. The ends lost 8 bases at V and 7 bases at J; junction bases unmatched: 14. This CDR3 spans 16 amino acids. CDR1 MRHNA and CDR2 SNTAGT come from the germline V gene. The data derive from a study of T cell responses to AZD1222 COVID-19 vaccine. Whole-study results and caveats: Scientists sampled the repertoires only once the peak T cell response had passed. A mostly white British donor set with more females was recruited, and clonal diversity was possibly underestimated. Unmutated variant regions are reportedly the target of nearly half of TCRs that are spike-specific.

The material sequenced was peripheral blood, taken on day 0 of AZD1222 vaccination. This TCR was sampled from an adult in good health. The chain links TRBV6-4 to TRBJ1-5; 10 nucleotides agree with TRBD1. CDR3 sequence: CASHPPTDRGIQPQHF. The CDR3 DNA reads as TGTGCCAGCCACCCCCCGACGGACAGGGGGATCCAGCCCCAGCATTTT.